The present entry profiles one T cell receptor beta chain with its context. Its specificity is not known. This record comes from a study of T cells in localized non-small cell lung cancer. Study-wide results and limits: Appearing in adjacent lung were a median 57 of the top 100 tumor clones.

This table comes from immunoSEQ multiplex PCR, and its TCRdb copy is limited to in-frame clones, with some not included. The table has tens of thousands of clones, approximately 86% seen once. The sequenced sample was peripheral blood, obtained before any cancer treatment. The TCR comes from a woman aged 18-55 years with stage III lung adenocarcinoma.

The CDR3 here is CSADGANTGELFF. CDR3 nucleotide sequence: TGCAGCGCGGACGGAGCGAACACCGGGGAGCTGTTTTTT. V and J are TRBV29-1 and TRBJ2-2, with unresolved D. CDR1 and CDR2 from the germline V gene are SQVTM and ANQGSEA. V lost 7 bases and J lost 0, with 9 bases in between. The CDR3 consists of 13 residues.